This is a list of T cell receptor beta chains from one sample in a study of PD-L1 blockade in urothelial cancer. Sequenced by immunoSEQ multiplex PCR; TCRdb stores in-frame clones only, minus some. The sample shows roughly 87,000 clones, about 90% of them seen only once. The sequenced sample was PBMCs, obtained around atezolizumab (anti-PD-L1) treatment. The receptors come from a woman in her 70s with urothelial cancer. Both conserved end residues are part of each CDR3. The D gene is left open where the match is weak. Clone size is given for some rows only: seen once, a few or many times, or a class if the clone is expanded.

D	size	V	J	CDR3	DNA
-	-	TRBV5-1	TRBJ2-7	CASSWGHHEQYF	TGCGCCAGCAGCTGGGGACACCACGAGCAGTACTTC
-	once	TRBV18	TRBJ1-5	CASSSGIGNQPQHF	TGTGCCAGCTCCTCGGGGATTGGCAATCAGCCCCAGCATTTT
TRBD1	few	TRBV19	TRBJ1-2	CASSLHGTEYGYTF	TGTGCCAGTAGTTTACACGGGACAGAGTATGGCTACACCTTC
-	-	TRBV5-1	TRBJ2-4	CASRQDSGNIQYF	TGCGCCAGCAGGCAGGACAGCGGAAACATTCAGTACTTC
-	-	TRBV2	TRBJ1-2	CASTTDRGRSYGYTF	TGTGCCAGCACCACTGACCGAGGGAGATCATATGGCTACACCTTC
TRBD1	few	TRBV30	TRBJ2-4	CAWSRTGVNIQYF	TGTGCCTGGAGCAGGACAGGGGTAAACATTCAGTACTTC
-	-	TRBV21-1	TRBJ2-7	CASSKGLTKREQYF	TGTGCCAGCAGCAAAGGACTGACTAAGAGGGAGCAGTACTTC
TRBD1	-	TRBV19	TRBJ2-5	CASSNWDSSQETQYF	TGTGCCAGTAGTAATTGGGACAGTTCCCAAGAGACCCAGTACTTC
-	-	TRBV5-6	TRBJ1-2	CASSPGLSLGYTF	TGTGCCAGCAGTCCGGGACTCTCTCTTGGCTACACCTTC
-	-	TRBV6-5	TRBJ1-4	CASSQGQANEKLFF	TGTGCCAGCAGCCAGGGGCAGGCTAATGAAAAACTGTTTTTT
-	-	TRBV5-6	TRBJ1-2	CASSFEYREVRRDTF	TGTGCCAGCAGCTTTGAGTACAGGGAAGTCAGGCGGGACACCTTC
-	few	TRBV21-1	TRBJ1-1	CASSKRFTEAFF	TGTGCCAGCAGCAAACGGTTCACTGAAGCTTTCTTT
-	-	TRBV27	TRBJ2-7	CASSLLSGVGRDAYEQYF	TGTGCCAGCAGTTTATTATCGGGGGTGGGCAGGGATGCCTACGAGCAGTACTTC
-	-	TRBV9	TRBJ2-3	CASSVGIGGYTDTQYF	TGTGCCAGCAGCGTAGGGATAGGGGGTTACACAGATACGCAGTATTTT
TRBD2	-	TRBV11-2	TRBJ2-7	CASSLVLAGGYEQYF	TGTGCCAGCAGCTTAGTCCTAGCGGGAGGCTACGAGCAGTACTTC
-	-	TRBV5-1	TRBJ1-1	CASSLAATRTASMNTEAFF	TGCGCCAGCAGCTTGGCCGCAACCAGGACAGCCTCTATGAACACTGAAGCTTTCTTT
-	-	TRBV5-4	TRBJ2-5	CASSLVGSRGETQYF	TGTGCCAGCAGCTTGGTAGGCAGTAGAGGCGAGACCCAGTACTTC
-	once	TRBV7-3	TRBJ2-1	CASSRTPLSTQNNEQFF	TGTGCCAGCAGTCGCACACCCCTTAGCACCCAAAACAATGAGCAGTTCTTC
-	-	TRBV30	TRBJ1-3	CAWGSGFGNTIYF	TGTGCCTGGGGCTCGGGATTTGGAAACACCATATATTTT
TRBD2	-	TRBV5-1	TRBJ2-2	CASSLAGLAVTGELFF	TGCGCCAGCAGCTTGGCCGGACTAGCGGTCACCGGGGAGCTGTTTTTT
-	-	TRBV19	TRBJ1-5	CASSLTGSNQPQHF	TGTGCCAGTAGTCTCACGGGTAGCAATCAGCCCCAGCATTTT
-	-	TRBV4-2	TRBJ1-1	CASSPVRENTEAFF	TGTGCCAGCAGCCCCGTCCGGGAGAACACTGAAGCTTTCTTT
TRBD1	-	TRBV7-6	TRBJ2-5	CASSLDGTGGETQYF	TGTGCCAGCAGCTTAGACGGGACAGGGGGCGAGACCCAGTACTTC
TRBD2	-	TRBV5-1	TRBJ2-1	CASSPQERGVYNEQFF	TGCGCCAGCAGCCCCCAGGAGCGGGGAGTTTACAATGAGCAGTTCTTC
-	-	TRBV13	TRBJ2-3	CASSLSRVQGPFPQDTQYF	TGTGCCAGCAGCTTATCGAGAGTACAGGGCCCCTTTCCGCAGGATACGCAGTATTTT
TRBD1	-	TRBV13	TRBJ2-7	CASSNRLGTGPSYEQYF	TGTGCCAGCAGCAATAGACTCGGGACAGGACCTAGCTACGAGCAGTACTTC
-	-	TRBV12-5	TRBJ2-3	CASGTGDTQYF	TGTGCTAGTGGGACGGGAGATACGCAGTATTTT
TRBD1	-	TRBV5-1	TRBJ2-6	CASSWGQGVLSGANVLTF	TGCGCCAGCAGCTGGGGACAGGGGGTGCTCTCTGGGGCCAACGTCCTGACTTTC
-	-	TRBV19	TRBJ1-1	CASSMEGLVNTEAFF	TGTGCCAGTAGTATGGAGGGGCTTGTGAACACTGAAGCTTTCTTT
-	-	TRBV13	TRBJ2-2	CASSSRVLNTGELFF	TGTGCCAGCAGCTCCAGGGTGTTGAACACCGGGGAGCTGTTTTTT
-	-	TRBV18	TRBJ1-2	CASSPVRSNRGIGYTF	TGTGCCAGCTCACCAGTCAGGAGTAATCGGGGGATTGGCTACACCTTC